These T cell receptor beta chains were read from a single sample in a study of vaccination effects on CD4 cells after COVID-19. Repertoires were generated with immunoSEQ multiplex PCR, while TCRdb's copy carries only in-frame clones and drops some. Among 70,000 to 85,000 clones listed, 81% were seen once. Which antigens these TCRs recognize remains unknown. This specimen consisted of CD4+ T cells from PBMCs cultured with HCoV-229E spike peptides, obtained after COVID-19 vaccination. The origin of the receptors is a human donor who received a COVID-19 vaccine. The CDR3 runs from the conserved cysteine through the conserved F or W. Fields, in order: clone size, J gene, V gene, D gene, CDR3 protein, CDR3 DNA. D genes are given only for firm matches. Expanded clones get a size class; other rows say once, few or many, or leave the size out.

>-|TRBJ1-1|TRBV5-1|-
CASSPRQRTLDEAFF
TGCGCCAGCAGCCCTCGTCAACGGACATTGGATGAAGCTTTCTTT
>-|TRBJ1-6|TRBV9|TRBD1
CASSGRTGSSYNSPLHF
TGTGCCAGCAGCGGTCGGACAGGCAGCTCCTATAATTCACCCCTCCACTTT
>-|TRBJ1-5|TRBV18|-
CASSQLQNQPQHF
TGTGCCAGCTCACAGCTACAAAATCAGCCCCAGCATTTT
>few|TRBJ2-3|TRBV7-6|-
CASSFSSGYASTDTQYF
TGTGCCAGCAGCTTTTCATCAGGGTATGCTAGCACAGATACGCAGTATTTT
>-|TRBJ1-5|TRBV20-1|-
CSAAQAEAQHF
TGCAGTGCAGCACAGGCCGAGGCCCAGCATTTT
>-|TRBJ2-2|TRBV24-1|-
CATSDTTGGQGNTGELFF
TGTGCCACCAGTGATACCACCGGGGGGCAGGGGAACACCGGGGAGCTGTTTTTT
>-|TRBJ2-3|TRBV6-2/TRBV6-3|TRBD2
CASSYVSGGSFTDTQYF
TGTGCCAGCAGTTACGTTAGCGGGGGCTCCTTCACAGATACGCAGTATTTT
>few|TRBJ1-1|TRBV5-1|-
CASSLSGVMNTEAFF
TGCGCCAGCAGCCTGAGTGGGGTCATGAACACTGAAGCTTTCTTT
>-|TRBJ2-2|TRBV11-2|-
CASSLRMGGGDTGELFF
TGTGCCAGCAGCCTTCGAATGGGAGGGGGTGACACCGGGGAGCTGTTTTTT
>-|TRBJ1-1|TRBV7-3|TRBD1
CASQQGPSTEAFF
TGTGCCAGCCAACAGGGGCCCTCCACTGAAGCTTTCTTT
>-|TRBJ1-2|TRBV24-1|TRBD1
CATSDGTEGLYTF
TGTGCCACCAGTGATGGGACAGAGGGACTCTACACCTTC
>-|TRBJ2-3|TRBV7-2|-
CASSLRASTDTQYF
TGTGCCAGCAGCTTAAGGGCTAGCACAGATACGCAGTATTTT
>-|TRBJ1-1|TRBV5-1|-
CASSLAATQNTEAFF
TGCGCCAGCAGCTTGGCCGCGACACAGAACACTGAAGCTTTCTTT
>-|TRBJ2-3|TRBV19|-
CASSIGKGGRSSTDTQYF
TGTGCCAGTAGTATAGGGAAAGGGGGTCGGTCTAGCACAGATACGCAGTATTTT
>-|TRBJ1-5|TRBV27|TRBD1
CASSLQGEEQPQHF
TGTGCCAGCAGTCTACAGGGGGAAGAACAGCCCCAGCATTTT
>-|TRBJ1-2|TRBV27|TRBD1
CASSKDRGYGYTF
TGTGCCAGCAGTAAGGACAGGGGCTATGGCTACACCTTC
>-|TRBJ1-5|TRBV25-1|-
CASSEAGYSNQPQHF
TGTGCCAGCAGTGAGGCCGGTTATAGCAATCAGCCCCAGCATTTT
>-|TRBJ2-1|TRBV5-1|TRBD1
CASSLGQGLHEQFF
TGCGCCAGCAGCTTGGGACAGGGTCTGCATGAGCAGTTCTTC
>-|TRBJ2-1|TRBV25-1|-
CASSAIQGRNEQFF
TGTGCCAGCAGTGCAATACAGGGGAGGAATGAGCAGTTCTTC
>-|TRBJ2-3|TRBV5-1|-
CASSLGTASTDTQYF
TGCGCCAGCAGCCTCGGGACCGCTAGCACAGATACGCAGTATTTT
>-|TRBJ1-2|TRBV29-1|TRBD1
CSVRQGPLNYGYTF
TGCAGCGTACGACAGGGACCACTAAACTATGGCTACACCTTC
>-|TRBJ1-4|TRBV10-3|-
CAISEGATNEKLFF
TGTGCCATCAGTGAGGGGGCAACTAATGAAAAACTGTTTTTT
>-|TRBJ1-3|TRBV6-5|-
CASTAVYGTGNTIYF
TGTGCCAGCACCGCCGTCTACGGGACTGGAAACACCATATATTTT
>-|TRBJ1-3|TRBV11-3|-
CASIQDGGIVGNTIYF
TGTGCCAGCATCCAGGACGGAGGAATCGTAGGAAACACCATATATTTT
>-|TRBJ2-1|TRBV7-2|TRBD1
CASSRTGQNSYNEQFF
TGTGCCAGCAGCCGGACAGGGCAAAACTCCTACAATGAGCAGTTCTTC
>once|TRBJ1-5|TRBV18|-
CASSPGTGEPQHF
TGTGCCAGCTCACCGGGGACGGGGGAGCCCCAGCATTTT
>-|TRBJ2-2|TRBV21-1|-
CASSPRTGVDGELFF
TGTGCCAGCAGCCCACGGACAGGGGTGGACGGGGAGCTGTTTTTT
>-|TRBJ1-1|TRBV6-2/TRBV6-3|-
CASSYSVVVAFF
TGTGCCAGCAGTTACTCGGTTGTGGTAGCTTTCTTT
>-|TRBJ1-5|TRBV5-5|-
CASSSDGWGNQPQHF
TGTGCCAGCAGCTCGGACGGTTGGGGGAATCAGCCCCAGCATTTT
>-|TRBJ1-4|TRBV5-1|TRBD1
CASSLAGGQEKLFF
TGCGCCAGCAGCTTGGCGGGGGGACAGGAAAAACTGTTTTTT
>once|TRBJ1-2|TRBV6-1|TRBD1
CASGSGQGYGYTF
TGTGCCAGCGGTTCGGGACAGGGATATGGCTACACCTTC
>-|TRBJ1-1|TRBV6-6|-
CASSYGGSGTEAFF
TGTGCCAGCAGTTACGGAGGGTCGGGCACTGAAGCTTTCTTT
>-|TRBJ2-1|TRBV18|TRBD1
CASSADRNEQFF
TGTGCCAGCTCAGCGGACAGGAATGAGCAGTTCTTC
>-|TRBJ1-2|TRBV6-5|-
CASSASGTNLSGYTF
TGTGCCAGCAGCGCCTCCGGGACAAACCTCTCGGGCTACACCTTC
>few|TRBJ1-5|TRBV6-2/TRBV6-3|-
CASSYSGTGRDQPQHF
TGTGCCAGCAGTTACTCGGGCACAGGGAGGGATCAGCCCCAGCATTTT
>-|TRBJ2-3|TRBV11-1|-
CASSAPQGKWTDTQYF
TGTGCCAGCAGCGCACCCCAGGGAAAGTGGACAGATACGCAGTATTTT
>-|TRBJ1-2|TRBV6-1|-
CASSEGYGYTF
TGTGCCAGCAGTGAAGGCTATGGCTACACCTTC
>-|TRBJ2-2|TRBV28|TRBD1
CASSSTGTVGELFF
TGTGCCAGCAGCTCGACAGGGACGGTCGGGGAGCTGTTTTTT
>-|TRBJ1-2|TRBV14|-
CASSQDLQGDGYTF
TGTGCCAGCAGCCAAGATCTACAGGGAGATGGCTACACCTTC
>-|TRBJ2-5|TRBV5-1|TRBD2
CASSSIGTSGALYQETQYF
TGCGCCAGCAGCTCTATCGGGACTAGCGGGGCTCTGTACCAAGAGACCCAGTACTTC
>-|TRBJ1-4|TRBV7-3|-
CASSPSPGEKLFF
TGTGCCAGCAGCCCCTCCCCGGGGGAAAAACTGTTTTTT
>-|TRBJ2-1|TRBV7-2|TRBD2
CASSPRIIREGEQFF
TGTGCCAGCAGCCCAAGAATCATCAGGGAGGGTGAGCAGTTCTTC
>-|TRBJ1-5|TRBV14|TRBD1
CASSQQGVSENSNQPQHF
TGTGCCAGCAGCCAGCAGGGGGTCTCCGAGAATAGCAATCAGCCCCAGCATTTT
>-|TRBJ1-6|TRBV5-6|-
CASSLLSSYNSPLHF
TGTGCCAGCAGCTTGCTAAGCTCCTATAATTCACCCCTCCACTTT
>once|TRBJ1-5|TRBV5-8|TRBD1
CASSFRIGTGKQPQHF
TGTGCCAGCAGCTTCCGTATCGGGACAGGGAAACAGCCCCAGCATTTT
>-|TRBJ2-5|TRBV2|TRBD1
CASTEGQPKETQYF
TGTGCCAGCACCGAGGGACAGCCAAAAGAGACCCAGTACTTC
>-|TRBJ2-2|TRBV15|TRBD1
CATSRGQIMNTGELFF
TGTGCCACCAGCAGGGGACAGATTATGAACACCGGGGAGCTGTTTTTT
>few|TRBJ2-2|TRBV2|TRBD1
CASSVLDGRGRVTGELFF
TGTGCCAGCAGTGTACTAGACGGTAGGGGGCGCGTCACCGGGGAGCTGTTTTTT
>-|TRBJ1-5|TRBV5-1|-
CASSLGPTEGGPQHF
TGCGCCAGCAGCTTGGGACCCACCGAAGGGGGGCCCCAGCATTTT
>-|TRBJ1-2|TRBV6-6|-
CASTITGYGYTF
TGTGCCAGCACTATTACGGGCTATGGCTACACCTTC
>-|TRBJ2-2|TRBV5-1|-
CASSLRQVDTGELFF
TGCGCCAGCAGCCTACGACAGGTAGACACCGGGGAGCTGTTTTTT
>-|TRBJ2-3|TRBV5-1|TRBD2
CASRLRHTTGGPEDTQYF
TGCGCCAGCAGACTACGACACACGACGGGGGGGCCTGAAGATACGCAGTATTTT
>-|TRBJ1-5|TRBV6-5|-
CASSYGRQPSNQPQHF
TGTGCCAGCAGTTATGGGAGACAGCCTAGCAATCAGCCCCAGCATTTT
>-|TRBJ1-3|TRBV19|-
CASSTRTGNTIYF
TGTGCCAGTAGTACCAGGACCGGAAACACCATATATTTT